This T cell receptor beta chain was recorded in a study of cytotoxic CD8 clonotypes in ibrutinib-treated CLL. Study summary: There were about 10 relapsed/refractory patients and about 14 treatment-naive patients, and 17 to 18 were IGHV unmutated. After a median roughly twelve months on treatment (6 to 36), response samples were drawn. A mean of around 270,000 productive templates and 100,000 or so productive rearrangements was obtained per sample.

As regards this clone: Antigen specificity is unknown.

The V end lost 1 base, the J end lost 1 base, and 11 bases lay between the germline ends. The germline V gene encodes CDR1 SGHDT and CDR2 YYEEEE. The CDR3 has 15 residues. Sequencing was performed with immunoSEQ multiplex PCR; in TCRdb, only in-frame clones are kept and a portion is missing. Counted here are approximately 200,000 clones, over 60% occurring once; the ten biggest clones make up over 10%. Study observations and caveats: A rise in clonality was seen at ibrutinib response, and a fall back toward baseline was seen at progression.

This TCR was sampled from a human donor with chronic lymphocytic leukemia. The chain combines TRBV5-6 with TRBJ1-2, with D perhaps TRBD1 (5 bases). Sample: PBMCs, taken after 24 months of ibrutinib treatment. CDR3 DNA: TGTGCCAGCAGCTTGTTTCCCCAGGGTAACTATGGCTACACCTTC. It codes for CASSLFPQGNYGYTF.